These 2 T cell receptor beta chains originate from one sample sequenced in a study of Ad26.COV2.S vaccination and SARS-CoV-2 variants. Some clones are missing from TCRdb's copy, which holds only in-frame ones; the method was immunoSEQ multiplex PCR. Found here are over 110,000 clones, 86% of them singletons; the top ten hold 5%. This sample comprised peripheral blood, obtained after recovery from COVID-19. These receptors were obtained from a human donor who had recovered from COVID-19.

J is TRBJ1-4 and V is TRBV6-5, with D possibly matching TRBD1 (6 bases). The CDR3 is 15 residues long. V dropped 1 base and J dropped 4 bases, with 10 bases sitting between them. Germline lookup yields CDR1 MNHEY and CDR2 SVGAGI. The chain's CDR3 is CASSYLGGDNEKLFF. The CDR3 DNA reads TGTGCCAGCAGTTACTTGGGGGGCGATAATGAAAAACTGTTTTTT.

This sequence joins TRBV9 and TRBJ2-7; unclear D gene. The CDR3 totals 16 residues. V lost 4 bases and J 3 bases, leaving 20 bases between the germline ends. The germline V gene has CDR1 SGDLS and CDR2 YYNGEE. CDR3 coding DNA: TGTGCCAGCAGCACCGACCTTCCGGTGTGGGACTACGAGCAGTACTTC. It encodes CASSTDLPVWDYEQYF.